This T cell receptor (beta chain) derives from a study of CD8+ T cells in alopecia areata (dated 2018 in TCRdb). General notes on the study: Treated patients were enrolled in an open-label pilot trial of oral tofacitinib, 5 to 10 mg twice daily, for moderate-to-severe alopecia areata. The RNA source kit depended on sample type: the PAXgene miRNA kit for fixed scalp, the miRNeasy kit for PBMCs, and the RNeasy kit for mouse skin. For the treated patients, the SALT score, which quantifies what percentage of scalp surface area is affected, served as the measure of disease severity. Scalp clonality was compared across normal scalp (n=4), patchy alopecia areata scalp (n=8), and alopecia totalis/universalis scalp (n=8). Tofacitinib-treated patients had biopsies at baseline and at 4 and 24 weeks of treatment, with a later scalp biopsy in several patients. TCRbeta CDR3 regions were amplified by immunoSEQ multiplex PCR with 35 Vbeta forward and 13 Jbeta reverse primers. On the human side, TCRbeta sequencing was run on scalp tissue and on sorted CD4+ and CD8+ peripheral blood T cells from healthy controls and from alopecia areata patients with either patchy or totalis/universalis disease. The study used high-throughput TCRbeta sequencing to examine T cell clonal expansion in alopecia areata, in both the C3H/HeJ mouse model and human patients. Tofacitinib was given for 6 to 18 months, followed by 6 months of follow-up off drug to assess delayed response and recurrence.

In its sample, this clone was seen once. Its antigen is still unknown. Per-base qualities were not stored, and no clone one base away is much larger. Overall study results and their limits: Tofacitinib significantly lowered scalp clonality and the number of expanded CD8+ clones among the top 100 scalp clones. Because the treated cohort was small and had just a single nonresponder, larger studies are needed to establish links between baseline CD8+ expansion and response. Shared TCR sequences between patients were less evident than in mice, which may be partly attributable to HLA diversity in the patient population. During tofacitinib treatment, many expanded lesional clones remained in scalp and blood, and this persistence may partly explain relapse after treatment is stopped. Unlike mouse skin, where gammadelta T cells dominate, normal human skin contains resident alphabeta T cells that get sequenced too, which complicates analysis of the scalp TCR repertoire. Lesional scalp, especially in alopecia totalis/universalis, showed higher clonality and more expanded CD8+ clones than normal scalp, suggesting antigenic drive.

What the time point label conveys for this sample: 4 weeks on oral tofacitinib. The treatment or condition label here, explained by the study, means: oral pan-JAK inhibitor, 5-10 mg twice daily. Lesional scalp punch biopsies and peripheral blood were collected from alopecia areata patients. PBMCs were separated by density centrifugation and stained for CD3, CD4 and CD8, after which CD4+ and CD8+ T cells were sorted on a FACSAria. Library method: the immunoSEQ multiplex PCR assay. RNA was extracted from all samples and reverse transcribed into cDNA, which served as template for TCR sequencing. First-strand cDNA was synthesized with SuperScript III using a 2:1 mix of oligo-dT and random hexamers. A synthetic immune receptor repertoire was used to measure amplification bias, and any remaining bias was corrected computationally. The original pipeline was this. After raw reads were preprocessed to remove errors, the CDR3 was defined following IMGT conventions as running from the conserved cysteine to phenylalanine. Clonality was computed by normalizing Shannon entropy by log2 of the number of productive unique TCRs and subtracting the result from 1. Scalp TCRbeta sequences were cross-referenced with sorted blood CD4 and CD8 repertoires so that the CD4 or CD8 identity of scalp clones could be inferred. Entries here come from immuneACCESS through TCRdb and include only in-frame sequences with V and J called. Some clones fail to appear in such tables; in the studies checked, an unresolved V gene covers under half of the shortfall, and the cause of the remainder is unknown. V and J calls plus clone size are reproduced from that table; the DNA served to infer D and trimming. This sample gives about 210,000 clones in total; 64% of them show up just once. Together, the top ten hold around 4% of the sample.

From a lookup of the germline V gene (reference sequence), CDR1 and CDR2 are SEHNR and FQNEAQ. V loses 5 bases, J loses 14 bases, and the germline ends lie 20 bases apart. From the cysteine through the phenylalanine, the CDR3 covers 13 amino acids. The read is trimmed to its CDR3 DNA, 39 bases read in frame from base 1. The TCR originated in a human donor with alopecia areata. This chain joins TRBV7-9 to TRBJ2-3, with the D gene not confidently named. The material sequenced was CD4+ T cells sorted from blood, taken at week 4, from a patient treated with tofacitinib. In nucleotides, the sequence is TGTGCCAGCAGCCCGACGGTCGAAAGCAGTCGGTATTTT. Its protein is CASSPTVESSRYF. Here the CDR3 is joined to the reference TRBV7-9 and TRBJ2-3 genes, and the full variable domain is: DTGVSQNPRHKITKRGQNVTFRCDPISEHNRLYWYRQTLGQGPEFLTYFQNEAQLEKSRLLSDRFSAERPKGSFSTLEIQRTEQGDSAMYLCASSPTVESSRYFGPGTRLTVL.